This T cell receptor beta chain was recorded in a study of identical twins. TCRdb reprocessed the 5' RACE reads with MiXCR, giving one entry per CDR3 protein. The sample yields roughly 570,000 distinct CDR3 sequences, roughly 9.9% seen once. Healthy Caucasians supplied all donations. Trimming removed 6 bases at V and 1 base at J, with 14 bases between. Germline assignment: CDR1 DFQATT and CDR2 SNEGSKA (reference sequence). There are 14 residues in the CDR3. General study findings and limits: Abundant beta clonotypes from cord blood had fewer insertions, unlike memory repertoires, which showed none. Conclusions were drawn cross-sectionally by statistical analysis, without following the same donors.

A word on this clonotype: What it binds is unknown.

The sample was also linked to a second study, of yellow fever vaccine responses in identical twins. Turning to that study: Twins' vaccine T cell responses reportedly seemed partly convergent and partly personalized.

Input material: PBMCs. This clonotype was obtained from a woman aged 18-29 years in good health. The chain combines TRBV20-1 with TRBJ2-3; weak D call: TRBD2 (5 bases). The chain's CDR3 is CSALDLVRTDTQYF. CDR3 nucleotides: TGCAGTGCCCTGGACTTAGTTCGCACAGATACGCAGTATTTT.